Below, 27 T cell receptor beta chains from the same sample are listed, as sequenced in a study of blood T cell repertoires in COVID-19 (dated by TCRdb to 2020 to 2021). To prepare the library, the immunoSEQ multiplex PCR assay was applied. This is the immuneACCESS table as TCRdb keeps it, with only in-frame sequences that have V and J called. A part of the clones is gone; compared with another copy, unresolved V genes explain less than half, and the rest is unexplained. The sample includes about 180,000 clones, with over 75% observed a single time. In total, the top ten clones hold more than 8% of the sample. Sequenced input: peripheral blood. The receptors derive from a woman of 80 years or more with acute or convalescent COVID-19.

The rearrangement uses TRBV30 and TRBJ1-1; 11 nucleotides line up with TRBD1. Germline trimming cut 3 bases from V and 1 base from J; bases unmatched to any gene: 10. The CDR3 runs 17 residues. Germline assignment: CDR1 GTSNPN and CDR2 SVGIG (reference sequence). The CDR3 DNA reads as TGTGCCTGGAGACTCGGGACAGGGGGGCGGAGGAACACTGAAGCTTTCTTT. Translated: CAWRLGTGGRRNTEAFF.

This sequence joins TRBV5-1 and TRBJ2-7; D gene ambiguous. The V gene's germline CDR1 is SGHRS and CDR2 YFSETQ. The V and J ends lost 0 bases and 0 bases respectively, with 10 bases between them. This CDR3 spans 15 amino acids. CDR3 amino acids: CASSLDWAASYEQYF. In DNA form, the CDR3 reads TGCGCCAGCAGCTTGGATTGGGCAGCCTCCTACGAGCAGTACTTC.

This clone was detected only once. The V call is TRBV19, the J call TRBJ1-1, with 9 bases fitting TRBD1. The germline gives CDR1 LNHDA, CDR2 SQIVND (reference sequence). CDR3 length: 15 residues. Unmatched junction bases numbered 10, after V lost 11 bases and J lost 0 bases. The CDR3 loop is CAATGGGTMNTEAFF. Written as DNA, the CDR3 is TGTGCCGCAACAGGGGGCGGAACGATGAACACTGAAGCTTTCTTT.

The chain carries TRBV19 and TRBJ1-5; TRBD1 aligns across 10 bases. In germline, CDR1 is LNHDA, CDR2 SQIVND (reference sequence). The CDR3 is 15 residues long. With V trimmed by 10 bases and J by 6 bases, 12 bases remained unmatched. The CDR3 loop reads CATESGQGVFQPQHF. The CDR3 coding sequence is TGTGCCACCGAATCAGGACAGGGGGTGTTTCAGCCCCAGCATTTT.

CDR3 DNA: TGTGCCAGCAGCCGGACAGGGGGCTTCGGGGAGCAGTACTTC. It specifies CASSRTGGFGEQYF. V usage is TRBV11-3 and J usage is TRBJ2-7; 11 nucleotides align to TRBD1. Germline V gives CDR1 SGHNT, CDR2 YENEEA. V lost 5 bases to trimming and J lost 7 bases; unmatched junction nucleotides: 7. The CDR3 sequence is 14 residues long.

V and J are TRBV15 and TRBJ2-7; D remains ambiguous. CDR3 length: 14 amino acids. CDR1 and CDR2 (germline): LNHNV, YYDKDF (reference sequence). The ends were cut back, 0 bases at V and 6 bases at J, with 12 bases in the middle. CDR3 loop: CATSRDLVHPEQYF. The CDR3 DNA reads TGTGCCACCAGCAGAGATTTGGTACACCCCGAGCAGTACTTC.

The rearrangement links TRBV28 to TRBJ2-5, with D maybe TRBD1 (5 bases). Germline V lookup: CDR1 MDHEN, CDR2 SYDVKM. The CDR3 has 15 residues. V was cut by 3 bases and J by 1 base, with 12 bases left in between. The CDR3 is CASSLLQALQETQYF. As DNA, the CDR3 is TGTGCCAGCAGTTTGCTACAGGCTCTCCAAGAGACCCAGTACTTC.

This rearrangement joins TRBV6-5 to TRBJ1-1; 8 positions match TRBD1. This CDR3 has 14 residues. Per germline, CDR1 MNHEY and CDR2 SVGAGI. J was trimmed by 0 bases and V by 4 bases; bases with no gene match: 1. The CDR3, as DNA: TGTGCCAGCAGTTCGGGACAGGTGAACACTGAAGCTTTCTTT. This translates into CASSSGQVNTEAFF.

This sequence joins TRBV6-5 and TRBJ1-3; a weak D match, TRBD1 (6 bases). This CDR3 is built from 16 residues. V dropped 0 bases and J dropped 3 bases, with 12 bases sitting between them. The germline gives CDR1 MNHEY, CDR2 SVGAGI. In DNA form, the CDR3 reads TGTGCCAGCAGTTACTCGTCCAGGGGAAATGGAAACACCATATATTTT. It translates to CASSYSSRGNGNTIYF.

V and J are TRBV18 and TRBJ2-7; 7 positions match TRBD1. The germline CDR1 and CDR2 sequences are KGHSH and LQKENI. The CDR3 loop spans 14 amino acids. The V gene end was trimmed by 6 bases and the J gene end by 2 bases; junction bases not matched to a gene: 7. CDR3 residues: CASSQGQQAYEQYF. The CDR3 DNA follows: TGTGCCAGCTCCCAGGGACAGCAAGCCTACGAGCAGTACTTC.

This chain connects TRBV4-2 to TRBJ2-4; 11 nucleotides align to TRBD1. The CDR3 covers 19 residues. Losses at the gene ends were 0 bases for V and 0 bases for J; bases not matched to a gene: 7. Germline V gene lookup returns CDR1 LGHNA and CDR2 YNFKEQ. The CDR3 nucleotides are TGTGCCAGCAGCCAAGAGGGGCTCGGGACAGGGGGAGCCAAAAACATTCAGTACTTC. Translation gives CASSQEGLGTGGAKNIQYF.

This clone appeared a few times. The chain carries TRBV12-3 or TRBV12-4 and TRBJ1-2; tentative D call: TRBD1 (6 bases). Between the trimmed V and J ends, which lost 1 base and 5 bases, there was a span of 8 bases. The CDR3 totals 13 residues. CDR3 nucleotide sequence: TGTGCCAGCAGTTTAGGACAGGTATATGGCTACACCTTC. Protein sequence: CASSLGQVYGYTF.

This chain connects TRBV6-6 to TRBJ1-2, with a possible D match to TRBD1 (6 bases). Trimming shortened V by 7 bases and J by 1 base, and 13 bases separated the two germline ends. This CDR3 spans 14 amino acids. Germline V CDR1 and CDR2: MNHNY, SVGAGI (reference sequence). This CDR3 is CASKGGGGNYGYTF. In DNA, the CDR3 is TGTGCCAGCAAGGGAGGGGGTGGTAACTATGGCTACACCTTC.

The rearrangement links TRBV11-3 to TRBJ2-1; TRBD1 might be the D (7 bases). V was cut by 0 bases and J by 8 bases, with 14 bases left in between. Germline V CDR1 and CDR2: SGHNT, YENEEA. The CDR3 contains 15 residues. The CDR3 loop is CASSLDRGRGDEQFF. The CDR3, as DNA: TGTGCCAGCAGCTTAGATCGGGGCAGGGGGGATGAGCAGTTCTTC.

The chain has TRBV7-8 and TRBJ2-5; 14 bases map to TRBD2. CDR3 length equals 14 residues. V trimming: 5 bases; J trimming: 5 bases; junction bases outside the gene matches: 1. Germline V gives CDR1 SGHVS, CDR2 FQNEAQ. The CDR3 sequence: CASSRTSGGETQYF. The CDR3 nucleotides read TGTGCCAGCAGCCGGACTAGCGGGGGGGAGACCCAGTACTTC.

This clone was counted a few times. This rearrangement joins TRBV6-2 or TRBV6-3 to TRBJ2-5, with D hard to call. This CDR3 is 12 amino acids long. Trimming removed 4 bases at V and 3 bases at J, with 6 bases between. Germline lookup yields CDR1 MNHEY and CDR2 SVGEGT. CDR3 bases: TGTGCCAGCAGTTCTACCAAAGAGACCCAGTACTTC. Protein product: CASSSTKETQYF.

The rearrangement links TRBV2 to TRBJ1-1; TRBD1 matches at 9 bases. Germline CDR1 SNHLY, CDR2 FYNNEI. V lost 5 bases and J lost 3; bases outside the gene matches: 4. The CDR3 totals 14 residues. The CDR3 protein is CASSRTGVYTEAFF. In nucleotides, the CDR3 is TGTGCCAGCAGTAGGACAGGGGTCTACACTGAAGCTTTCTTT.

V and J are TRBV11-3 and TRBJ2-1; TRBD2 agrees at 10 bases. The germline CDR1 and CDR2 sequences are SGHNT and YENEEA. After removal of 5 bases from V and 3 bases from J, the junction contained 4 bases not matched to a gene. The CDR3 sequence is 15 residues long. The CDR3: CASSKAGGFYNEQFF. CDR3 sequence (DNA): TGTGCCAGCAGCAAAGCGGGGGGGTTCTACAATGAGCAGTTCTTC.

This chain's CDR3 is CASSLGQRGPETQYF. As DNA, the CDR3 is TGCGCCAGCAGCCTTGGCCAGCGGGGCCCAGAGACCCAGTACTTC. The chain has TRBV5-1 and TRBJ2-5; 7 bases align to TRBD2. The ends lost 4 bases at V and 4 bases at J; junction bases unmatched: 10. The CDR3 consists of 15 residues. Germline loops: CDR1 SGHRS, CDR2 YFSETQ.

The DNA of the CDR3 is TGTGCCAGTCAAGGGGGCGGTACGCAGTATTTT. Its translation is CASQGGGTQYF. This sequence joins TRBV12-3 or TRBV12-4 and TRBJ2-3; TRBD1 aligns across 7 bases. There are 11 residues in the CDR3. The ends lost 9 bases at V and 8 bases at J; junction bases unmatched: 5.

The chain links TRBV12-3 or TRBV12-4 to TRBJ2-2; D is uncertain. Trimming removed 6 bases from V and 6 bases from J, with 8 bases in between. The CDR3 consists of 12 residues. The CDR3 DNA is TGTGCCAGCAGCGCGCGAGCCGGGGAGCTGTTTTTT. This encodes CASSARAGELFF.

V is TRBV27 and J is TRBJ2-2, with TRBD1 identical over 7 bases. The CDR3 length is 12 residues. Germline values: CDR1 MNHEY, CDR2 SMNVEV (reference sequence). The junction had 2 bases not matched to a gene; V was cut back by 6 bases and J by 7 bases. The CDR3 DNA follows: TGTGCCAGCAGCCGGACAGGCGGGGAGCTGTTTTTT. Encoded protein: CASSRTGGELFF.

The J gene is TRBJ2-7, the V gene TRBV10-3; 9 nucleotides match TRBD1. V lost 6 bases and J lost 4; bases outside the gene matches: 10. The germline V gene has CDR1 ENHRY and CDR2 SYGVKD. CDR3 size: 15 residues. CDR3 in DNA: TGTGCCATCAGGGACCCTCTGACAGGGGGATACGAGCAGTACTTC. Translation gives CAIRDPLTGGYEQYF.

The V and J genes are TRBV5-4 and TRBJ2-1; D uncertain. The ends were cut back, 0 bases at V and 6 bases at J, with 13 bases in the middle. Germline V gene lookup returns CDR1 SGHNT and CDR2 YYREEE (reference sequence). This CDR3 region has 15 residues. Here the CDR3 DNA reads TGTGCCAGCAGCTTGGATCCTAACCCCGCCAATGAGCAGTTCTTC. This gives the protein CASSLDPNPANEQFF.

V usage is TRBV5-4 and J usage is TRBJ2-2; 14 bases align to TRBD2. Germline-derived CDR1 and CDR2 are SGHNT and YYREEE (reference sequence). The CDR3 is 18 residues long. J gave up 5 bases and V 0 bases, and 6 bases lay outside the gene matches. The CDR3 coding sequence is TGTGCCAGCAGCTTGGGACTAGCGGGAGGGATGGGGACCGGGGAGCTGTTTTTT. This translates into CASSLGLAGGMGTGELFF.

The chain employs TRBV7-8 and TRBJ1-1, with a weak D call TRBD1 (5 bases). V gave up 3 bases and J gave up 1 base, with 9 bases separating them. Germline CDR1 and CDR2: SGHVS and FQNEAQ. The CDR3 extends over 14 amino acids. The CDR3 is CASSFGQGNTEAFF. The CDR3 nucleotides are TGTGCCAGCAGCTTCGGGCAGGGGAACACTGAAGCTTTCTTT.

This chain connects TRBV11-3 to TRBJ2-1; TRBD2 matches at 8 bases. V lost 0 bases, J lost 3 bases, and 4 bases stayed unmatched. Per germline, CDR1 SGHNT and CDR2 YENEEA. The CDR3 runs to 16 residues. The CDR3 protein is CASSLDGTRFYNEQFF. The CDR3, as DNA: TGTGCCAGCAGCTTAGACGGGACTAGATTCTACAATGAGCAGTTCTTC.